This is a list of T cell receptor beta chains from one sample in a study of technical replicates of blood from a handful of donors. Assay used: immunoSEQ multiplex PCR; TCRdb lists only in-frame clones, some missing. Seen here are around 83,000 clones, under 95% observed once, and the top ten hold about 0.26%. The sequencing input was T cells isolated from PBMCs. These receptors came from a human donor in good health. Both conserved end residues are part of each CDR3. Each record gives: V gene, clone size, J gene, D gene, CDR3 protein, CDR3 DNA. D genes are given only for firm matches. Clone size, where shown, is once, few, many, or a class for clones that have expanded.

>TRBV19|.|TRBJ1-2|TRBD1
CASRADRGYGYTF
TGTGCCAGTAGGGCGGACAGGGGCTATGGCTACACCTTC
>TRBV30|.|TRBJ1-2|.
CACKPQGRTGYTF
TGTGCCTGCAAACCACAGGGTAGGACGGGCTACACCTTC
>TRBV27|.|TRBJ1-1|.
CASSLERNTEAFF
TGTGCCAGCAGTTTGGAGCGGAACACTGAAGCTTTCTTT
>TRBV2|.|TRBJ2-5|TRBD2
CASSDTSDQETQYF
TGTGCCAGCAGCGATACTAGCGACCAAGAGACCCAGTACTTC
>TRBV11-3|.|TRBJ2-7|.
CASSLGSGSSYEQYF
TGTGCCAGCAGCTTAGGTAGCGGAAGCTCCTACGAGCAGTACTTC
>TRBV20-1|.|TRBJ1-2|.
CSAPEAYGYTF
TGCAGTGCCCCAGAGGCCTATGGCTACACCTTC
>TRBV11-2|.|TRBJ2-2|TRBD1
CASSLAMTGNWDTGELFF
TGTGCCAGCAGCTTAGCCATGACAGGGAATTGGGACACCGGGGAGCTGTTTTTT
>TRBV28|.|TRBJ2-3|TRBD1
CASSFVTGVFTDTQYF
TGTGCCAGCAGTTTCGTGACAGGGGTTTTCACAGATACGCAGTATTTT
>TRBV6-1|few|TRBJ1-2|.
CASSEAGQDYGYTF
TGTGCCAGCAGTGAAGCGGGGCAGGACTATGGCTACACCTTC
>TRBV5-1|.|TRBJ2-5|TRBD2
CASSLALAGGQVEETQYF
TGCGCCAGCAGCTTGGCCCTAGCGGGGGGGCAGGTCGAAGAGACCCAGTACTTC
>TRBV5-1|.|TRBJ1-1|.
CASSPVPGLTNTEAFF
TGCGCCAGCAGCCCGGTACCGGGACTAACGAACACTGAAGCTTTCTTT
>TRBV9|.|TRBJ1-1|.
CASSVSGSMVAEAFF
TGTGCCAGCAGCGTGAGTGGTTCGATGGTCGCTGAAGCTTTCTTT
>TRBV29-1|.|TRBJ2-1|TRBD2
CSVMTSGVNEQFF
TGCAGCGTAATGACTAGCGGGGTGAATGAGCAGTTCTTC
>TRBV15|.|TRBJ2-1|TRBD2
CATSSLGSGDLQTNNEQFF
TGTGCCACCAGCAGCCTAGGCAGCGGGGACCTCCAAACTAACAATGAGCAGTTCTTC
>TRBV28|.|TRBJ2-1|TRBD2
CASSGIAGYNEQFF
TGTGCCAGCAGTGGGATAGCGGGCTACAATGAGCAGTTCTTC
>TRBV4-1|.|TRBJ2-1|TRBD2
CASSPSPTGGPYNEQFF
TGCGCCAGCAGCCCATCGCCCACGGGGGGACCCTACAATGAGCAGTTCTTC
>TRBV25-1|.|TRBJ2-3|TRBD2
CASSEYGGGPTDTQYF
TGTGCCAGCAGTGAATACGGCGGGGGGCCCACAGATACGCAGTATTTT
>TRBV29-1|.|TRBJ2-7|TRBD1
CSVEDRGQGGPQYF
TGCAGCGTTGAAGATCGGGGACAGGGGGGTCCGCAGTACTTC
>TRBV6-6|once|TRBJ2-7|TRBD2
CASGLAGGIEQYF
TGTGCCAGCGGACTAGCGGGAGGAATCGAGCAGTACTTC
>TRBV29-1|few|TRBJ1-1|.
CSVEVNRVFDTEAFF
TGCAGCGTTGAAGTCAACAGGGTTTTTGACACTGAAGCTTTCTTT
>TRBV2|.|TRBJ1-1|.
CASSESGVGSDTEAFF
TGTGCCAGCAGTGAATCGGGGGTGGGATCGGACACTGAAGCTTTCTTT
>TRBV6-4|.|TRBJ2-1|TRBD1
CASSDSTGGSYNEQFF
TGTGCCAGCAGTGACAGTACAGGGGGCTCCTACAATGAGCAGTTCTTC
>TRBV29-1|.|TRBJ2-5|.
CSVEPRAETQYF
TGCAGCGTTGAACCCCGAGCGGAGACCCAGTACTTC
>TRBV5-1|few|TRBJ1-1|.
CASSLAMAGTEAFF
TGCGCCAGCAGCTTGGCCATGGCAGGGACTGAAGCTTTCTTT
>TRBV2|.|TRBJ2-4|TRBD2
CASSGLAEILAKNIQYF
TGTGCCAGCAGTGGGCTAGCGGAGATCCTAGCCAAAAACATTCAGTACTTC
>TRBV7-6|.|TRBJ2-1|.
CASSPRTKFNEQFF
TGTGCCAGCAGCCCTAGGACTAAATTCAATGAGCAGTTCTTC
>TRBV5-1|.|TRBJ1-1|.
CASSRQETFTEAFF
TGCGCCAGCAGCAGACAGGAGACCTTCACTGAAGCTTTCTTT
>TRBV2|.|TRBJ2-7|TRBD1
CATLTGQGNYEQYF
TGTGCCACCCTAACAGGACAGGGAAACTACGAGCAGTACTTC
>TRBV28|.|TRBJ2-1|TRBD1
CASLRDRGSNEQFF
TGTGCCAGTCTCCGGGACAGGGGTTCGAATGAGCAGTTCTTC
>TRBV5-4|.|TRBJ2-1|TRBD2
CASSLDSGGGNEQFF
TGTGCCAGCAGCTTGGATAGCGGGGGGGGTAATGAGCAGTTCTTC
>TRBV4-1|.|TRBJ1-1|TRBD1
CASSQLGGQGTEAFF
TGCGCCAGCAGCCAACTAGGGGGCCAGGGGACTGAAGCTTTCTTT
>TRBV6-6|.|TRBJ1-1|TRBD1
CASSRTGDTEAFF
TGTGCCAGCAGTAGGACAGGAGACACTGAAGCTTTCTTT